The text below deals with one T cell receptor beta chain. What it recognizes is unknown. This record comes from a study of cytomegalovirus exposure and HLA in healthy donors. This PCR relied on a set of 60 Vbeta primers and 13 Jbeta primers. Some clones are missing from TCRdb's copy, which holds only in-frame ones; the method was immunoSEQ multiplex PCR. This table holds roughly 84,000 clones. Overall study findings and caveats: Later, TCR association rates were found to vary by HLA locus, highest for DRB1 and lowest for HLA-C. In a later analysis, the majority of CMV-associated beta chains seemingly showed HLA restriction.

V trimming: 2 bases; J trimming: 6 bases; junction bases outside the gene matches: 7. The CDR3 extends over 16 amino acids. Germline loops: CDR1 SGHTA, CDR2 FQGTGA. The rearrangement links TRBV7-3 to TRBJ2-2; 9 nucleotides match TRBD1. The receptor comes from a man in his fifties in good health and CMV-seronegative. Sample: PBMCs. CDR3 sequence: CASSLYPGQGPGELFF. CDR3 sequence (DNA): TGTGCCAGCAGCTTATACCCCGGACAGGGGCCCGGGGAGCTGTTTTTT.